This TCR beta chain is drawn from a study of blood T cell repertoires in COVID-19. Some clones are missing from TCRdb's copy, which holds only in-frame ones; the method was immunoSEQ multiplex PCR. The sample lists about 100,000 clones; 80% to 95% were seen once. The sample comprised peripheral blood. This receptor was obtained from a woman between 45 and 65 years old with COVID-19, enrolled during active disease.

Here the CDR3 DNA reads TGTGCCAGCAGCTTCAGGGGTCGGGGCACTGAAGCTTTCTTT. Translating gives CASSFRGRGTEAFF. The chain links TRBV13 to TRBJ1-1; D possibly corresponds to TRBD1 (6 bases). CDR3 length: 14 amino acids. Trimming pared 3 bases from V and 4 bases from J, leaving 12 bases between. The germline V gene encodes CDR1 PRHDT and CDR2 FYEKMQ (reference sequence).